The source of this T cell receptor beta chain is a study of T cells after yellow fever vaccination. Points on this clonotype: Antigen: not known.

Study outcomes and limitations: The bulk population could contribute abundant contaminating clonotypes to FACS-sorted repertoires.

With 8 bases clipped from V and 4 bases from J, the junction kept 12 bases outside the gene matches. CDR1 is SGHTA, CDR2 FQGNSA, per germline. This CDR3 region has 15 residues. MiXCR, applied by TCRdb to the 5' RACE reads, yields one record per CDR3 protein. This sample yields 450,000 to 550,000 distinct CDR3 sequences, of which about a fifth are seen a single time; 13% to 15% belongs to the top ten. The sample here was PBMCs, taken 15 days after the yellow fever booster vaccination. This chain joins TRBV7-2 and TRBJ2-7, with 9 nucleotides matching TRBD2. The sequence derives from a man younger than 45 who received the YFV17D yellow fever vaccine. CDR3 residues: CASGKGGSGRYEQYF. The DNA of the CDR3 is TGTGCCAGCGGCAAAGGGGGGAGCGGGAGGTACGAGCAGTACTTC.